Listed below are T cell receptor beta chains from one sample, sequenced in a study of control samples from healthy donors and cancer patients. Profiling relied on immunoSEQ multiplex PCR, and the TCRdb table lists in-frame clones only, not all of them. The repertoire holds approximately 100,000 clones, with more than 75% as singletons. Sequencing was carried out using blood. The source of these receptors is a young man in good health. The CDR3 runs from the conserved cysteine through the conserved F or W. The order of the fields is D gene, J gene, V gene, clone size, CDR3 DNA, CDR3 protein. A D gene is named only where the DNA matches it firmly. A row's size may be missing; if present it is once, few, many or a size class.

. TRBJ2-5 TRBV7-9 . TGTGCCAGCAGCTTATCTAGCGAAGAGACCCAGTACTTC CASSLSSEETQYF
TRBD2 TRBJ2-7 TRBV5-5 once TGTGCCAGCAGCCTGGCCAGCGGGGGAAACTACGAGCAGTACTTC CASSLASGGNYEQYF
. TRBJ2-3 TRBV19 . TGTGCCAGTAGGCCGCGGGGTGCAACGGATACGCAGTATTTT CASRPRGATDTQYF
. TRBJ2-6 TRBV14 . TGTGCCAGCAGCCAAGATCTGGGTGGGGCCAACGTCCTGACTTTC CASSQDLGGANVLTF
. TRBJ1-5 TRBV6-2/TRBV6-3 . TGTGCCAGCAGTCCACCGACAGAGTGGCAGCCCCAGCATTTT CASSPPTEWQPQHF
TRBD2 TRBJ2-5 TRBV3-1/TRBV3-2 . TGTGCCAGCAGCCAAGCCCCAATACTAGCGGGGGGGCCGCGGACCCAGTACTTC CASSQAPILAGGPRTQYF
. TRBJ2-1 TRBV6-1 . TGTGCCAGCAGCCCCGGGACTCTCTACAATGAGCAGTTCTTC CASSPGTLYNEQFF
TRBD2 TRBJ2-1 TRBV7-9 few TGTGCCAGCAGCTTAGGGCTAGCGGGGGGGCCCTTTCTAAGTGAGCAGTTCTTC CASSLGLAGGPFLSEQFF
. TRBJ1-5 TRBV19 once TGTGCCAGTAGTATAGTCAGAGGGGACAATCAGCCCCAGCATTTT CASSIVRGDNQPQHF
TRBD1 TRBJ2-3 TRBV24-1 once TGTGCCACCAGTGCCGCCAGGGGGATCACAGATACGCAGTATTTT CATSAARGITDTQYF
. TRBJ2-2 TRBV30 . TGTGCCTGGAGTCCACCCACCGGGGAGCTGTTTTTT CAWSPPTGELFF
TRBD2 TRBJ2-5 TRBV11-2 . TGTGCCAGCAGCTTCCGAGCGGGGGGGCCGGAGACCCAGTACTTC CASSFRAGGPETQYF
. TRBJ1-1 TRBV12-3/TRBV12-4 . TGTGCCAGCAGGGTCGAACAGAACACTGAAGCTTTCTTT CASRVEQNTEAFF
. TRBJ1-1 TRBV6-5 . TGTGCCAGCACATATGACGGGAACACTGAAGCTTTCTTT CASTYDGNTEAFF
. TRBJ2-2 TRBV11-1 . TGTGCCAGCAGCAGACCGGGGGCTGTCACCGGGGAGCTGTTTTTT CASSRPGAVTGELFF
. TRBJ1-1 TRBV25-1 . TGTGCCAGCAGTGAATACAGGGGAGGCACTGAAGCTTTCTTT CASSEYRGGTEAFF
. TRBJ1-2 TRBV12-3/TRBV12-4 . TGTGCCAGCAGTCCCATATATGGCTACACCTTC CASSPIYGYTF
TRBD1 TRBJ1-5 TRBV5-1 . TGCGCCAGCAGTTTCGGACAGGGTGAACAGCCCCAGCATTTT CASSFGQGEQPQHF
. TRBJ2-1 TRBV5-6 . TGTGCCAGCAGCTTTGCGGGCTCCTACAATGAGCAGTTCTTC CASSFAGSYNEQFF
. TRBJ2-5 TRBV13 . TGTGCCAGCAGCGGCCGGCGTTTTGAGACCCAGTACTTC CASSGRRFETQYF
. TRBJ1-2 TRBV19 . TGTGCCAGTAGTATCCCCGACAGACGAAGGGGTGGCTACACCTTC CASSIPDRRRGGYTF
. TRBJ1-2 TRBV19 . TGTGCCAGTAGTATGATCGTGGGGAACTATGGCTACACCTTC CASSMIVGNYGYTF
. TRBJ1-2 TRBV6-1 . TGTGCCAGCAGTGAGGGTCCTGGGGACTATGGCTACACCTTC CASSEGPGDYGYTF
TRBD1 TRBJ1-2 TRBV6-2/TRBV6-3 . TGTGCCAGCAGCCTGGACAGGGGTGGCTACACCTTC CASSLDRGGYTF
TRBD2 TRBJ2-3 TRBV13 . TGTGCCAGCAGCCATCGGGGGGTTAGCACAGATACGCAGTATTTT CASSHRGVSTDTQYF
TRBD2 TRBJ2-5 TRBV10-3 . TGTGCCATCAGGGGACTATTAGAAGAGACCCAGTACTTC CAIRGLLEETQYF
. TRBJ2-5 TRBV2 once TGTGCCAGCATGGTTGGGGGGGGGCCCCCAGAGACCCAGTACTTC CASMVGGGPPETQYF
. TRBJ1-1 TRBV5-6 . TGTGCCAGCAGCTTGGCCCCCGTGGAATCTGGAGCTTTCTTT CASSLAPVESGAFF
. TRBJ2-5 TRBV6-5 once TGTGCCAGCCGCCGGGGCCCCGCTAGGGGCGAGACCCAGTACTTC CASRRGPARGETQYF
TRBD1 TRBJ1-1 TRBV29-1 . TGCAGCGTTGGCCGACAGGGCCCCCCGAGAACTGAAGCTTTCTTT CSVGRQGPPRTEAFF
. TRBJ1-3 TRBV29-1 . TGCAGCGTCTCCGATGGGTCTGGAAACACCATATATTTT CSVSDGSGNTIYF
. TRBJ2-7 TRBV23-1 . TGCGCCAGCAGTCAAGATAGGGGCAAAGACGAGCAGTACTTC CASSQDRGKDEQYF
. TRBJ2-5 TRBV9 . TGTGCCAGCAGCCCTCAGATGGGGTGGGAGACCCAGTACTTC CASSPQMGWETQYF
. TRBJ1-1 TRBV9 . TGTGCCAGCAGCCGTAGCCTCCGGGGCCCCGGGGACACTGAAGCTTTCTTT CASSRSLRGPGDTEAFF
TRBD1 TRBJ1-1 TRBV7-9 . TGTGCCAGCAGCCCGACGTCAGGGGGGGATACTGAAGCTTTCTTT CASSPTSGGDTEAFF
. TRBJ2-3 TRBV11-2 . TGTGCCAGCAGCCCCCCGGGTATGGGGATCGGGACAGATACGCAGTATTTT CASSPPGMGIGTDTQYF
TRBD1 TRBJ2-7 TRBV7-9 few TGTGCCAGCAGCTCCTCTCCGACAGGGGACTCCTACGAGCAGTACTTC CASSSSPTGDSYEQYF
TRBD1 TRBJ1-4 TRBV11-2 . TGTGCCAGCAGCTTAGTAGGGGGCAATGAAAAACTGTTTTTT CASSLVGGNEKLFF
. TRBJ2-3 TRBV9 . TGTGCCAGCACCGAAAGGGGCGGGGGCACAGATACGCAGTATTTT CASTERGGGTDTQYF
. TRBJ2-3 TRBV19 . TGTGCCAGTAGTATAGGGGCGGGGGCCCCAGATACGCAGTATTTT CASSIGAGAPDTQYF
TRBD1 TRBJ2-2 TRBV19 . TGTGCCAGTAGTGGCCGGGACAGGGGTTTTCGCGGGGAGCTGTTTTTT CASSGRDRGFRGELFF
. TRBJ2-1 TRBV4-2 . TGTGCCAGCAGCCTAGAGGGGCGGGGCTACAATGAGCAGTTCTTC CASSLEGRGYNEQFF
TRBD2 TRBJ2-3 TRBV5-1 . TGCGCCAGCAGCGGAAGCGGGGGGGCAGATACGCAGTATTTT CASSGSGGADTQYF
TRBD1 TRBJ2-1 TRBV28 . TGTGCCAGCAGTTTGAGGGACAGGGGGCCGAATGAGCAGTTCTTC CASSLRDRGPNEQFF
. TRBJ1-2 TRBV10-3 . TGTGCCATCAGTGGCCAGGGGTCAACTGGCTACACCTTC CAISGQGSTGYTF
TRBD1 TRBJ1-1 TRBV6-4 . TGTGCCAGCAGGAACAGGGGAGATCTACTCACGACTGAAGCTTTCTTT CASRNRGDLLTTEAFF
TRBD2 TRBJ2-7 TRBV6-6 . TGTGCCAGCAGTACTACGACTAGCGGGGGGACATACGAGCAGTACTTC CASSTTTSGGTYEQYF
. TRBJ1-1 TRBV5-1 . TGCGCCAGCAGGGGGGGGGAGAGGAACACTGAAGCTTTCTTT CASRGGERNTEAFF
. TRBJ1-5 TRBV18 . TGTGCCAGCTCACCATCACAGGTTAATCAGCCCCAGCATTTT CASSPSQVNQPQHF
. TRBJ2-1 TRBV6-5 few TGTGCCAGCAGCCACAAGATCGATGAGCAGTTCTTC CASSHKIDEQFF
. TRBJ1-1 TRBV7-9 . TGTGCCAGCAGCTTAACAAGAGATCCTGAAGCTTTCTTT CASSLTRDPEAFF
. TRBJ2-3 TRBV7-2 . TGTGCCAGCAGCCCGCAGGCGGCGACAGATACGCAGTATTTT CASSPQAATDTQYF